This TCR beta chain was sequenced in a study of blood T cell repertoires in COVID-19 (dated by TCRdb to about 2020). At the level of the whole study: Collaborator samples came from the United States, Italy and Spain and covered acute and convalescent phases of COVID-19. The material from the prospective study consisted of cDNA or gDNA derived from T cells, B-cell-depleted T cells, or PBMCs. The dataset comprised deeply sampled blood TCRbeta repertoires from subjects exposed to, actively infected with, or recovered from COVID-19. The repertoires were made available in a free public database intended to serve as a resource for research on the immune response to SARS-CoV-2. The samples were drawn from the first 160 participants of the ongoing ImmuneRACE study and from 1,254 subjects provided by 6 global collaborators. Sample metadata almost always included a de-identified subject ID, COVID-19 status, age in years and sex. Where available, HLA class I and class II types were taken from metadata supplied by the sample provider and were not determined by assay-based typing.

The investigation overall reported the following: The quantity of clinical and demographic metadata differed by source and by participant and was supplied without curation.

TCRbeta CDR3 regions were amplified from genomic DNA using the immunoSEQ Assay, a bias-controlled multiplex PCR. The published analysis was carried out like this. Nucleated cell counts per sample were estimated from amplification of reference gene primers within the assay. To quantify the absolute abundance of each unique TCRbeta CDR3 rearrangement, sequence reads were collapsed and filtered. Productive Simpson clonality was computed per sample as the square root of Simpson's diversity index over productive rearrangements. The immuneACCESS repertoire file appears here via TCRdb, limited to in-frame rearrangements. These files lack a portion of the clones; in checked studies, under half of the deficit traces to unresolved V genes, and the cause of the others is not known. The V and J calls and clone size were taken over from that table, and D and trimming were inferred from the DNA. For this sample the table gives roughly 200,000 clones, of which just over 85% were detected only once. Of the sample, approximately 6% falls within the top ten clones.

Collaborating institutions collected whole blood in K2EDTA tubes following their own protocols. For TCRbeta analysis, collaborators shipped samples in one of three forms: frozen whole blood, isolated PBMCs, or DNA extracted from either of those sample types. The CDR3 covers 13 residues, taking in both the cysteine and the phenylalanine. Only the CDR3 DNA is retained, 39 bases long and in frame from the first base. The germline V gene specifies SGHTA as CDR1 and FQGNSA as CDR2. As to this clone: The antigen it recognizes is unknown. A junction boundary mismatches the germline segment, possibly from a read error.

This receptor was identified in a man at least 80 years old with acute or convalescent COVID-19. The chain is assembled from TRBV7-2 and TRBJ2-1, with TRBD2 as a weak D call on 5 bases. The sequencing input was peripheral blood. The nucleotide sequence is TGTGCCAGCAGCTTACATAACAACCCCACCGGGATCTTC. This is translated as CASSLHNNPTGIF.